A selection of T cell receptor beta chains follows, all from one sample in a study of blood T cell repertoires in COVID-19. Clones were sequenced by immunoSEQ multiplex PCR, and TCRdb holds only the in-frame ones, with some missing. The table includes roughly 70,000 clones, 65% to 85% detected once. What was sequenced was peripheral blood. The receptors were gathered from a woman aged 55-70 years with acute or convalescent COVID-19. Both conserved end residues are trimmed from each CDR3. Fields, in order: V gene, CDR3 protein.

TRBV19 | ASSIDGGQGGGYT
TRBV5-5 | ASSSGPGQSTYEQY
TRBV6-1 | ASSGRRDGRYMNTEAF
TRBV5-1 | ASSPGTGNGYT
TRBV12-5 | ASGSLDRVYEQY
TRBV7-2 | ASSPSGGSASTDTQY
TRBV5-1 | ASSAVSANTGELF
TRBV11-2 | ASSLDSSLLNTEAF
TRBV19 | ASREGNMNTEAF
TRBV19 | ATSDRNFQNTEAF
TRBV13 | ASSFGLAGVNYEQY
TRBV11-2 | ASSLDFKARLF
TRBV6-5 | ASRDRVMWTQY
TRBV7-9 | ASGGNTEAF
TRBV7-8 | ASSLDPGTVSTDTQY
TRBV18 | ASSPSRQGSQGSYNEQF
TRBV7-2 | ASSLDRGQSLKPY
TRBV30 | AWRRTGRNYGYT
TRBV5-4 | ASSPSTGTYNSPLH
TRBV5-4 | ASSTGQGARGYT
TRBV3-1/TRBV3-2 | ASSGGGGGYT
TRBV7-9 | ASSLVGGRTTGELF
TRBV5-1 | ASSLAGLAGGLGEQF
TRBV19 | ASTPGSSYNSPLH
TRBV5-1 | ASSSGQGVSEQF
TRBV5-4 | ASSLVQGDTGELF
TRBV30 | AWSVPGNNQPQH
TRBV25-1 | ASSTATGTQPQH
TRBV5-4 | ASSIEPGANVLT
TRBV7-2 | ASSLVWGDYGYT
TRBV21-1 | ASSNDRGGETQY
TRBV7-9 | ASSPAGGGAEAF
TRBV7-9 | ASSLTGGTEAF
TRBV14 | ASSRTGWSYEQY
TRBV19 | ASSPRDRAPKAF
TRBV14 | ASSPGQAYATNYGYT
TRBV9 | ASSVMGQSNEQF
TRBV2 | ASSEAGNSYEQY
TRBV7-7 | ASSPSADTQY
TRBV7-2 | ASSRGRVAGYT
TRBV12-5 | ASGLGVIQPQH
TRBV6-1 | ASSDGTGSRDTEAF
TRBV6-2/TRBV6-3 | ASSRRGGPADTQY